Following are 18 T cell receptor beta chains from one sample sequenced in a study of T cell clones after liver transplantation. Profiled with immunoSEQ multiplex PCR; TCRdb holds only in-frame clones, not every one. Of some 59,000 clones listed, 60% to 80% are singletons. The material was CD4+ T cells from blood, obtained at the 22-month timepoint. These receptor sequences come from a human patient who received a liver transplant. Some T cells may be supplied by the graft donor.

In its sample, this clone was seen once. This rearrangement joins TRBV29-1 to TRBJ1-1; TRBD1 might be the D (6 bases). The CDR3 loop spans 13 amino acids. Germline V CDR1 and CDR2: SQVTM, ANQGSEA. The V and J ends lost 7 bases and 4 bases respectively, with 16 bases between them. The CDR3 coding sequence is TGCAGCGCAGCCAACAGGGAAGGCACTGAAGCTTTCTTT. Amino acid sequence: CSAANREGTEAFF. The entire variable domain, with the rest obtained from reference TRBV29-1 and TRBJ1-1, is as follows: SAVISQKPSRDICQRGTSLTIQCQVDSQVTMMFWYRQQPGQSLTLIATANQGSEATYESGFVIDKFPISRPNLTFSTLTVSNMSPEDSSIYLCSAANREGTEAFFGQGTRLTVV.

The V call is TRBV28, the J call TRBJ1-5, with a weak D call TRBD1 (6 bases). Per germline, CDR1 MDHEN and CDR2 SYDVKM. The CDR3 runs to 12 residues. Between the trimmed V and J ends, which lost 3 bases and 12 bases, there was a span of 12 bases. DNA of the CDR3: TGTGCCAGCAGTTTTGGGGACAAACACCAGCATTTT. This encodes CASSFGDKHQHF. The full variable domain, its missing parts supplied by reference TRBV28 and TRBJ1-5, is DVKVTQSSRYLVKRTGEKVFLECVQDMDHENMFWYRQDPGLGLRLIYFSYDVKMKEKGDIPEGYSVSREKKERFSLILESASTNQTSMYLCASSFGDKHQHFGDGTRLSIL.

The chain employs TRBV10-3 and TRBJ2-7; 8 nucleotides align to TRBD1. Germline trimming cut 8 bases from V and 5 bases from J; bases unmatched to any gene: 14. CDR1 is ENHRY and CDR2 is SYGVKD in the germline V gene. CDR3 length: 15 amino acids. CDR3 nucleotide sequence: TGTGCCATCTATAACCCGCGGACAGGGCTTGACGAGCAGTACTTC. Translating gives CAIYNPRTGLDEQYF.

V is TRBV2 and J is TRBJ2-7; perhaps TRBD2 as D (6 bases). The CDR3 totals 14 residues. Per germline, CDR1 SNHLY and CDR2 FYNNEI. V lost 5 bases to trimming and J lost 3 bases, with 14 bases between them. Here the CDR3 DNA reads TGTGCCAGCAGTCCCTCGGGGACTTACTACGAGCAGTACTTC. Amino acid sequence: CASSPSGTYYEQYF.

The chain is built from TRBV2 and TRBJ1-1, with TRBD1 as a possible D gene (6 bases). V lost 6 bases and J lost 6, with 23 bases in between. Germline V gene data show CDR1 as SNHLY and CDR2 as FYNNEI. The CDR3 loop spans 16 amino acids. CDR3 sequence reads: CASSSAVGARFSEAFF. Here the CDR3 DNA reads TGTGCCAGCAGCTCCGCCGTGGGGGCGCGTTTTTCTGAAGCTTTCTTT.

The J gene is TRBJ1-6, the V gene TRBV6-5; D is possibly TRBD1 (5 bases). The germline V gene encodes CDR1 MNHEY and CDR2 SVGAGI. Trimming left V 5 bases short and J 6 bases short, with 11 bases between. The CDR3 length is 14 residues. This CDR3 reads CASSPRQPNSPLHF. CDR3 coding DNA: TGTGCCAGCAGTCCCAGACAGCCTAATTCACCCCTCCACTTT.

The chain recombines TRBV11-1 with TRBJ1-2; D is possibly TRBD1 (5 bases). The V gene lost 4 bases and the J gene lost 8 bases, with 23 bases spanning the gap. There are 16 residues in the CDR3. Looked up from germline, CDR1 is SGHAT and CDR2 is FQDESV (reference sequence). The DNA of the CDR3 is TGTGCCAGCAGCTCCCCGGGACTCCACACCCGCGGGGGCTACACCTTC. Its protein product is CASSSPGLHTRGGYTF.

The V call is TRBV6-5, the J call TRBJ1-2; unclear D gene. CDR1 MNHEY and CDR2 SVGAGI come from the germline V gene. Between the trimmed V and J ends, which lost 7 bases and 5 bases, there was a span of 8 bases. The CDR3 runs 11 residues. The CDR3 region is CASMGGYGYTF. The CDR3 nucleotides are TGTGCCAGCATGGGCGGGTATGGCTACACCTTC.

This chain uses TRBV6-6 with TRBJ2-7; 8 bases line up with TRBD2. The junction had 9 bases not matched to a gene; V was cut back by 7 bases and J by 1 base. Germline CDR1 MNHNY, CDR2 SVGAGI (reference sequence). The CDR3 spans 15 residues. CDR3 in amino acids: CASNQRGIGSYEQYF. Written as DNA, the CDR3 is TGTGCCAGCAACCAGCGGGGGATAGGGTCCTACGAGCAGTACTTC.

The V call is TRBV4-1, the J call TRBJ1-3; unclear D gene. This CDR3 spans 14 amino acids. CDR1 is MGHRA and CDR2 is YSYEKL in the germline V gene. V was shortened by 0 bases and J by 5 bases, with 8 bases between the two germline ends. The chain's CDR3 is CASSQDTERNTIYF. DNA for the CDR3: TGCGCCAGCAGCCAAGATACAGAACGAAACACCATATATTTT.

As to this clone: The same CDR3 can be traced to other DNA sequences in this sample. The chain carries TRBV30 and TRBJ1-1; TRBD1 is a possible D gene (6 bases). V lost 0 bases to trimming and J lost 1 base, with 6 bases between them. The germline CDR1 and CDR2 sequences are GTSNPN and SVGIG (reference sequence). This CDR3 spans 13 amino acids. This CDR3 is CAWSVQGNTEAFF. The CDR3 coding sequence is TGTGCCTGGAGTGTACAGGGGAACACTGAAGCTTTCTTT.

The chain employs TRBV2 and TRBJ2-7; D is undetermined. Germline-derived CDR1 and CDR2 are SNHLY and FYNNEI. The CDR3 length is 14 residues. Trimming shortened V by 7 bases and J by 4 bases, and 17 bases separated the two germline ends. CDR3: CASIGRPPRYEQYF. CDR3 nucleotide sequence: TGTGCCAGCATTGGCCGGCCGCCTAGGTACGAGCAGTACTTC.

The chain employs TRBV2 and TRBJ2-3; D not resolved. Trimming shortened V by 6 bases and J by 0 bases, and 13 bases separated the two germline ends. This CDR3 contains 15 residues. The germline V gene has CDR1 SNHLY and CDR2 FYNNEI. CDR3 region: CASSALTASTDTQYF. CDR3 coding DNA: TGTGCCAGCAGCGCCCTGACGGCCAGCACAGATACGCAGTATTTT.

The DNA for the CDR3 is TGTGCCAGTAGTATAATAGGGATGAACACTGAAGCTTTCTTT. Protein product: CASSIIGMNTEAFF. The rearrangement joins TRBV19 to TRBJ1-1; no definite D call. Trimming removed 2 bases from V and 0 bases from J, with 7 bases in between. The germline gives CDR1 LNHDA, CDR2 SQIVND (reference sequence). The CDR3 has 14 amino acids.

The rearrangement joins TRBV4-2 to TRBJ2-3; a possible D gene is TRBD2 (5 bases). V was pared by 0 bases and J by 2 bases, with 9 bases between. The length of the CDR3 is 15 residues. Germline assignment: CDR1 LGHNA and CDR2 YNFKEQ. DNA for the CDR3: TGTGCCAGCAGCCAAGACGGGGAATTCACAGATACGCAGTATTTT. The encoded protein is CASSQDGEFTDTQYF.

The chain uses TRBV10-1 and TRBJ2-7; no firm D call. The CDR3 is made up of 15 amino acids. Trimming removed 2 bases from V and 0 bases from J, with 11 bases in between. Germline V gene data show CDR1 as WNHNN and CDR2 as SYGVQD (reference sequence). CDR3 protein: CASSEGSASSYEQYF. The CDR3 nucleotides are TGCGCCAGCAGTGAGGGCAGCGCTAGCTCCTACGAGCAGTACTTC.

The V gene is TRBV9, the J gene TRBJ1-5; 8 bases are shared with TRBD1. The germline gives CDR1 SGDLS, CDR2 YYNGEE. CDR3 length: 15 amino acids. The V and J ends lost 3 bases and 4 bases, in that order; junction bases with no gene match: 6. CDR3 sequence reads: CASSEGTGQNQPQHF. The CDR3, as DNA: TGTGCCAGCAGCGAGGGGACAGGCCAAAATCAGCCCCAGCATTTT.

This clone was picked up a small number of times. The J gene is TRBJ2-7, the V gene TRBV19; possibly TRBD1 for D (6 bases). The CDR3 is 13 residues long. V was shortened by 10 bases and J by 2 bases, with 15 bases between the two germline ends. CDR1 and CDR2 from the germline V gene are LNHDA and SQIVND (reference sequence). The CDR3 sequence: CATSTGVTYEQYF. CDR3 nucleotide sequence: TGTGCCACTTCGACAGGTGTAACCTACGAGCAGTACTTC.